The 26 T cell receptor beta chains below were found in one sample sequenced in a study of vaccination and CD4 T cells after COVID-19. Antigens of these TCRs are unknown. Indicated time point: late sampling 161 to 241 days after vaccination in three convalescent patients. Indicated treatment: roughly 11-day PBMC culture with coronavirus spike peptide pools or control peptides (ViraFEST assay). At the Johns Hopkins FTIC core, DNA taken from cultured CD4+ T cells was sequenced by way of the Oncomine TCR Beta short-read assay. MiXCR, run by TCRdb on the PCR reads, gives a single entry per CDR3 protein. The data show more than 20,000 distinct CDR3 sequences, around two fifths seen once. The sample here was CD4+ T cells from blood, cultured in vitro, taken about 7 months after SARS-CoV-2 vaccination. The receptors originated from a human donor who had recovered from COVID-19.

There are a few counts of this clonotype. The chain couples TRBV2 to TRBJ2-5, with TRBD1 as a possible D gene (6 bases). This CDR3 contains 15 residues. Per the germline V gene, CDR1 is SNHLY and CDR2 is FYNNEI. Trimming cost V 0 bases and J 7 bases, with 15 bases left between them. The CDR3, as DNA: TGTGCCAGCAGTGAAGCGACAGGTGTCCGGGGGACCCAGTACTTC. It is translated as CASSEATGVRGTQYF.

This chain joins TRBV6-2 or TRBV6-3 and TRBJ1-6, with 7 positions matching TRBD1. Germline lookup yields CDR1 MNHEY and CDR2 SVGEGT. V gave up 6 bases and J gave up 6 bases; unmatched junction bases: 5. The CDR3 sequence is 14 residues long. CDR3 bases: TGTGCCAGCAGAAAGACAGGGACTAATTCACCCCTCCACTTT. Protein sequence: CASRKTGTNSPLHF.

The V and J genes are TRBV28 and TRBJ1-1; unclear D gene. V shed 5 bases and J shed 3 bases, with 7 bases lying between them. The germline gives CDR1 MDHEN, CDR2 SYDVKM. This CDR3 spans 12 amino acids. The CDR3 region has the DNA TGTGCCAGCAGTCAGAGCGACACTGAAGCTTTCTTT. It is translated as CASSQSDTEAFF.

This clonotype was detected only a few times. V usage is TRBV6-4 and J usage is TRBJ2-6; D is ambiguous. The CDR3 loop spans 16 amino acids. The V and J ends lost 5 bases and 4 bases respectively, with 15 bases between them. CDR1 and CDR2 from the germline V gene are MRHNA and SNTAGT. The CDR3 region is CASSPHGGAGANVLTF. In DNA, the CDR3 is TGTGCCAGCAGTCCTCATGGTGGTGCCGGGGCCAACGTCCTGACTTTC.

Here the CDR3 DNA reads TGTGCCACCAGCAGACCTCAGGGGTTCCCTACCTCACGTAATACGCAGTATTTT. This encodes CATSRPQGFPTSRNTQYF. The chain links TRBV15 to TRBJ2-3; D is possibly TRBD1 (6 bases). Trimming left V 2 bases short and J 7 bases short, with 25 bases between. CDR3 length: 18 amino acids. Germline-derived CDR1 and CDR2 are LNHNV and YYDKDF (reference sequence).

This clonotype has just one count. The chain uses TRBV20-1 and TRBJ2-7; no definite D call. Germline-derived CDR1 and CDR2 are DFQATT and SNEGSKA (reference sequence). The CDR3 loop spans 10 amino acids. V was pared by 5 bases and J by 2 bases, with 4 bases between. CDR3 sequence: CSAGAYEQYF. CDR3 nucleotides: TGCAGTGCTGGGGCCTACGAGCAGTACTTC.

The V gene is TRBV24-1, the J gene TRBJ2-1, with a tentative D call TRBD1 (7 bases). Trimming removed 4 bases at V and 5 bases at J, with 11 bases between. Germline lookup yields CDR1 KGHDR and CDR2 SFDVKD. The CDR3 sequence is 14 residues long. In DNA, the CDR3 is TGTGCCACCAGTGAGCAGGGGGGAAACAATGAGCAGTTCTTC. It is translated as CATSEQGGNNEQFF.

The chain carries TRBV5-1 and TRBJ2-7; D is possibly TRBD2 (5 bases). The V and J ends lost 0 bases and 2 bases respectively, with 12 bases between them. Germline CDR1 SGHRS, CDR2 YFSETQ. The CDR3 consists of 15 residues. The CDR3: CASSLGSGNPYEQYF. The CDR3, as DNA: TGCGCCAGCAGCTTGGGTTCCGGGAACCCCTACGAGCAGTACTTC.

The chain is built from TRBV2 and TRBJ1-1; no definite D call. CDR1 and CDR2 (germline): SNHLY, FYNNEI. This CDR3 has 12 residues. V shed 1 base and J shed 7 bases, with 7 bases lying between them. CDR3 residues: CASSEVYGEAFF. DNA of the CDR3: TGTGCCAGCAGTGAAGTCTACGGTGAAGCTTTCTTT.

The rearrangement links TRBV21-1 to TRBJ2-7; the table assigns TRBD2, which was not confirmed against the DNA. TRBV21-1 is classified as a pseudogene. This CDR3 spans 16 amino acids. The CDR3 coding sequence is TGTGCCAGCAGCAAAGGGCTAGCGGGAGGGCCCTACGAGCAGTACTTC. Translating gives CASSKGLAGGPYEQYF.

The sample holds a few counts of this clonotype. V gene TRBV20-1 combines with J gene TRBJ1-1; D possibly corresponds to TRBD1 (6 bases). Germline loops: CDR1 DFQATT, CDR2 SNEGSKA (reference sequence). The CDR3 has 14 amino acids. Trimming took 3 bases from V and 0 from J, leaving 11 bases between them. The CDR3 DNA follows: TGCAGTGCTAGTAGGGGGAATATGAACACTGAAGCTTTCTTT. The encoded protein is CSASRGNMNTEAFF.

The rearrangement joins TRBV15 to TRBJ2-7, with D unclear. V was pared by 4 bases and J by 4 bases, with 11 bases between. The CDR3 consists of 13 residues. Germline values: CDR1 LNHNV, CDR2 YYDKDF (reference sequence). The CDR3 region has the DNA TGTGCCACCAGCACCGGTGGGGTATACGAGCAGTACTTC. This translates into CATSTGGVYEQYF.

The chain has TRBV19 and TRBJ2-7, with 10 bases fitting TRBD2. V was clipped by 1 base and J by 4 bases; unmatched bases: 4. Germline V lookup: CDR1 LNHDA, CDR2 SQIVND (reference sequence). The CDR3 is 15 residues long. The CDR3: CASSIGSSGGYEQYF. In DNA form, the CDR3 reads TGTGCCAGTAGTATAGGCTCTAGCGGGGGATACGAGCAGTACTTC.

Concerning this clonotype itself: One end of the junction varies from germline; a read error may be responsible. CDR3 sequence (DNA): TGTGCCAACTCACCCGACAGAATAGATCAGCCCCAGCATTTT. Its translation: CANSPDRIDQPQHF. The chain links TRBV18 to TRBJ1-5; D is possibly TRBD1 (5 bases). The CDR3 has 14 amino acids. Looked up from germline, CDR1 is KGHSH and CDR2 is LQKENI. Variable domain in full (rest from reference TRBV18 and TRBJ1-5): NAGVMQNPRHLVRRRGQEARLRCSPMKGHSHVYWYRQLPEEGLKFMVYLQKENIIDESGMPKERFSAEFPKEGPSILRIQQVVRGDSAAYFCANSPDRIDQPQHFGDGTRLSIL.

The chain recombines TRBV20-1 with TRBJ2-5; maybe TRBD2 (6 bases). Germline lookup yields CDR1 DFQATT and CDR2 SNEGSKA (reference sequence). The CDR3 is 11 amino acids. Trimming removed 6 bases at V and 2 bases at J, with 7 bases between. This CDR3 reads CSAAGQETQYF. The CDR3 DNA sequence: TGCAGTGCCGCGGGGCAAGAGACCCAGTACTTC.

This chain uses TRBV7-9 with TRBJ2-2; a possible D gene is TRBD2 (6 bases). V lost 7 bases to trimming and J lost 3 bases, with 18 bases between them. CDR1 SEHNR and CDR2 FQNEAQ come from the germline V gene (reference sequence). The CDR3 sequence is 16 residues long. The DNA for the CDR3 is TGTGCCAGCACCAACCCGGGGGTAATCGACACCGGGGAGCTGTTTTTT. Translation gives CASTNPGVIDTGELFF.

The chain combines TRBV5-1 with TRBJ2-5; maybe TRBD1 (5 bases). Germline assignment: CDR1 SGHRS and CDR2 YFSETQ. The CDR3 is 14 amino acids. The V end lost 1 base, the J end lost 4 bases, and 11 bases lay between the germline ends. The CDR3 DNA reads TGCGCCAGCAGCTTGTCGACAGAGATAGAGACCCAGTACTTC. Translating gives CASSLSTEIETQYF. Filled out from reference TRBV5-1 and TRBJ2-5, the complete variable domain reads KAGVTQTPRYLIKTRGQQVTLSCSPISGHRSVSWYQQTPGQGLQFLFEYFSETQRNKGNFPGRFSGRQFSNSRSEMNVSTLELGDSALYLCASSLSTEIETQYFGPGTRLLVL.

V usage is TRBV12-3 or TRBV12-4 and J usage is TRBJ1-2; 10 nucleotides match TRBD1. Trimming cost V 5 bases and J 4 bases; bases outside gene matches: 1. CDR3 length: 13 residues. The CDR3 here is CASSGDRGYGYTF. CDR3 nucleotide sequence: TGTGCCAGCAGTGGGGACAGGGGCTATGGCTACACCTTC.

This chain connects TRBV6-1 to TRBJ2-1; 8 bases align to TRBD2. The CDR3 contains 14 residues. J was trimmed by 10 bases and V by 4 bases; bases with no gene match: 9. CDR1 is MNHNS, CDR2 SASEGT, per germline. This CDR3 reads CASSAGAGAEEQFF. The CDR3 DNA follows: TGTGCCAGCAGTGCAGGAGCGGGAGCGGAGGAGCAGTTCTTC.

This chain links TRBV15 with TRBJ2-5; no reliable D call. The CDR3 is 13 amino acids. V gave up 0 bases and J gave up 5 bases, with 7 bases separating them. Germline V lookup: CDR1 LNHNV, CDR2 YYDKDF (reference sequence). This CDR3 reads CATSREFHETQYF. The CDR3 DNA follows: TGTGCCACCAGCAGAGAGTTCCATGAGACCCAGTACTTC.

The chain joins TRBV6-1 to TRBJ2-3; D remains ambiguous. Trimming took 4 bases from V and 2 from J, leaving 10 bases between them. This CDR3 region has 14 residues. CDR1 and CDR2 from the germline V gene are MNHNS and SASEGT. The CDR3 spells CASSARGFTDTQYF. CDR3 DNA sequence: TGTGCCAGCAGTGCAAGAGGTTTCACAGATACGCAGTATTTT.

The chain joins TRBV7-3 to TRBJ2-1, with no clear D. CDR3 length equals 13 residues. CDR1 is SGHTA, CDR2 FQGTGA, per germline. V was cut by 5 bases and J by 5 bases, with 10 bases left in between. The CDR3 region is CASSAGLDNEQFF. CDR3 sequence (DNA): TGTGCCAGCAGCGCCGGTTTGGACAATGAGCAGTTCTTC.

The chain has TRBV10-3 and TRBJ2-1, with D uncertain. Germline V lookup: CDR1 ENHRY, CDR2 SYGVKD. The CDR3 length is 11 residues. The ends were cut back, 3 bases at V and 10 bases at J, with 7 bases in the middle. The CDR3 loop is CAISEALEQFF. In DNA form, the CDR3 reads TGTGCCATCAGTGAAGCGCTGGAGCAGTTCTTC.

The rearrangement joins TRBV6-1 to TRBJ1-5, with 8 bases that match TRBD1. The germline V gene encodes CDR1 MNHNS and CDR2 SASEGT. This CDR3 spans 15 amino acids. V lost 6 bases to trimming and J lost 1 base; unmatched junction nucleotides: 5. The CDR3 spells CASRQTGVSNQPQHF. CDR3 coding DNA: TGTGCCAGCAGACAGACAGGGGTAAGCAATCAGCCCCAGCATTTT.

The table lists this clonotype with a few counts. This chain uses TRBV6-5 with TRBJ2-1, with a tentative D call TRBD1 (5 bases). The germline V and J ends were trimmed by 2 bases and 2 bases, with 10 bases remaining between them. The V gene's germline CDR1 is MNHEY and CDR2 SVGAGI. The CDR3 covers 15 residues. The CDR3: CASSYVQGPYNEQFF. CDR3 sequence (DNA): TGTGCCAGCAGTTACGTCCAGGGCCCCTACAATGAGCAGTTCTTC.

The CDR3 region is CASSKVVHYGYTF. The CDR3 region has the DNA TGTGCCAGCAGTAAAGTGGTACACTATGGCTACACCTTC. The genes are TRBV6-1 and TRBJ1-2; D is unresolved. This CDR3 region has 13 residues. Germline assignment: CDR1 MNHNS and CDR2 SASEGT. V gave up 5 bases and J gave up 3 bases, with 10 bases separating them.